The clone carrying this T cell receptor (beta chain) was detected once. Its antigen is currently unknown. The sample belongs to a study of shared clonotypes between healthy human individuals. Regarding the study as a whole: Among donors, the sharing of clonotypes was expected to be influenced by sequencing depth.

The study enrolled healthy HIV-negative adults without recent acute infections or vaccinations as donors. Authors' methods: Filtering of immunoSEQ junctional sequences could not match full-length read filtering. The protocol was immunoSEQ multiplex PCR, while the TCRdb copy is restricted to in-frame clones and leaves out a portion. The DNA was the basis for D and trimming; V, J and clone size are from that table. The table records approximately 2.3 million clones, approximately 95% of them present only once. The germline V gene has CDR1 MNHEY and CDR2 SVGAGI. There are 15 residues in the CDR3. V lost 7 bases and J lost 4; bases outside the gene matches: 10.

The clonotype comes from a man aged 18 to 30 in good health. Some clones in this sample may be carry-over from other donors' samples. Sequenced sample: naive CD4+ T cells from PBMCs. The sample's subset: CD45RA+ positively selected. The gene calls are TRBV6-5 and TRBJ2-7; 10 bases match TRBD2. The CDR3 here is CASTYSTSGAYEQYF. The CDR3 DNA is TGTGCCAGCACATATTCCACTAGCGGGGCTTACGAGCAGTACTTC.